The clone carrying this TCR beta chain was detected a few times. Its antigen is unidentified. TCR cDNA molecules were tagged individually, and each one carried a unique molecular identifier. Each CDR3 protein is one row after TCRdb ran MiXCR on the 5' RACE reads. The sample carries about 85,000 distinct CDR3 sequences, 15% to 25% recorded once. The V end lost 8 bases, the J end lost 7 bases, and 17 bases lay between the germline ends. Germline-derived CDR1 and CDR2 are MDHEN and SYDVKM. The CDR3 has 13 residues. The sample's time point: sample taken at primary tumor resection. The study sequenced unsorted whole RNA from tumor, nontumor lung or frozen PBMC. This entry is derived from a study of spatial heterogeneity in lung cancer. Study as a whole: Sequencing consistently turned up more beta-chain sequences than alpha-chain sequences.

Overall study findings and caveats: Ubiquitous expanded tumor TCRs showed up in blood more at resection than follow-up.

This chain uses TRBV28 with TRBJ2-5; D possibly corresponds to TRBD2 (5 bases). This sample comprised PBMCs, obtained at surgery. The sequence derives from a male donor with early-stage non-small cell lung cancer. Here the CDR3 DNA reads TGTGCCAGCGAGGAGGCCCCCACTGGGACCCAGTACTTC. It specifies CASEEAPTGTQYF.